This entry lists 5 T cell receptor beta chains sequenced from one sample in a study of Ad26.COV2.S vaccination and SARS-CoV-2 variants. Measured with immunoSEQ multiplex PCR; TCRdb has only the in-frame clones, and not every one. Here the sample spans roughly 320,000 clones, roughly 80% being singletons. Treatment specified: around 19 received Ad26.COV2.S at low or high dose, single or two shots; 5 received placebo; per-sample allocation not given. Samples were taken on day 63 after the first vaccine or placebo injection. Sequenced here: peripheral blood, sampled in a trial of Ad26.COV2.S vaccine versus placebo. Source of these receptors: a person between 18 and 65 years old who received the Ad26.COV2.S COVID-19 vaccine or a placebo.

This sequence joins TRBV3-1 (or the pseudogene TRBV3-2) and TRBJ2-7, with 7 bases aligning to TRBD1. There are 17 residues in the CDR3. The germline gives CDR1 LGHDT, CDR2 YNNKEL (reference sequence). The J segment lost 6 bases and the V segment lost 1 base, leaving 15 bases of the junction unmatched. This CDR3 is CASSQGSLRRGKGEQYF. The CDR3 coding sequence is TGTGCCAGCAGCCAAGGAAGTCTGCGCAGGGGGAAAGGCGAGCAGTACTTC.

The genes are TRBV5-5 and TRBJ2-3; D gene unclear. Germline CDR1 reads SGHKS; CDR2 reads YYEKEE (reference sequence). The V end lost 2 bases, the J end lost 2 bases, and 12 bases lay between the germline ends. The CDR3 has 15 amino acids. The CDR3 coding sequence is TGTGCCAGCAGCTTTAGGCCCACCTACACAGATACGCAGTATTTT. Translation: CASSFRPTYTDTQYF.

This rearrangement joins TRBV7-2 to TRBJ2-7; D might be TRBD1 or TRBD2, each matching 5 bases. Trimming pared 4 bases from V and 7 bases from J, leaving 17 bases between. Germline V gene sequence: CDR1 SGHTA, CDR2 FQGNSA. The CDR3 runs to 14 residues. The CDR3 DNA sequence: TGTGCCAGCAGCTCCTATTGGGGTGGGGGAGAGCAGTACTTC. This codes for CASSSYWGGGEQYF.

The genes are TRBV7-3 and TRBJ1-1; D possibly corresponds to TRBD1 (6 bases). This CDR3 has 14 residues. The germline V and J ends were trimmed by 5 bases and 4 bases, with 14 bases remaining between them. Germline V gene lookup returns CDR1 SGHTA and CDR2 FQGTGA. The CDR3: CASSPVGASTEAFF. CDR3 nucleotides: TGTGCCAGCAGCCCCGTGGGGGCATCCACTGAAGCTTTCTTT.

CDR3 sequence: CANPKGMNTEAFF. For the CDR3, the DNA is TGTGCCAACCCTAAAGGCATGAACACTGAAGCTTTCTTT. The chain is built from TRBV5-8 and TRBJ1-1; D not certain. The germline V gene encodes CDR1 SGHTS and CDR2 YDEGEE. The CDR3 extends over 13 amino acids. Trimming left V 9 bases short and J 0 bases short, with 12 bases between. The full variable domain, completed using reference TRBV5-8 and TRBJ1-1, is EAGVTQSPTHLIKTRGQQATLRCSPISGHTSVYWYQQALGLGLQFLLWYDEGEERNRGNFPPRFSGRQFPNYSSELNVNALELEDSALYLCANPKGMNTEAFFGQGTRLTVV.